Below, 28 T cell receptor beta chains from the same sample are listed, as sequenced in a study of blood T cell repertoires in COVID-19. Measured with immunoSEQ multiplex PCR; TCRdb has only the in-frame clones, and not every one. This sample yields about 80,000 clones, of which approximately 80% are seen a single time; about 12% belongs to the top ten. Sequenced sample: peripheral blood. All receptors derive from a man aged 80 or over with acute or convalescent COVID-19.

The rearrangement uses TRBV29-1 and TRBJ2-5; tentatively, D is TRBD2 (6 bases). This CDR3 comprises 13 residues. V lost 2 bases, J lost 2 bases, and 9 bases lay in between. The germline CDR1 and CDR2 sequences are SQVTM and ANQGSEA. CDR3 coding DNA: TGCAGCGTTGAATCGGGAGCTCAAGAGACCCAGTACTTC. This gives the protein CSVESGAQETQYF.

The chain joins TRBV4-2 to TRBJ2-2; 8 bases align to TRBD2. From germline, CDR1 is LGHNA and CDR2 YNFKEQ. V lost 4 bases, J lost 2 bases, and 6 bases stayed unmatched. This CDR3 comprises 16 residues. The CDR3: CASSPRLALNTGELFF. The CDR3 nucleotides read TGTGCCAGCAGCCCACGACTAGCGCTCAACACCGGGGAGCTGTTTTTT.

The rearrangement joins TRBV6-6 to TRBJ1-2; no clear D. CDR3 length: 13 amino acids. Between the trimmed V and J ends, which lost 8 bases and 5 bases, there was a span of 15 bases. Per the germline V gene, CDR1 is MNHNY and CDR2 is SVGAGI (reference sequence). The CDR3 region has the DNA TGTGCCAGCGGTGGCCTGTCTGATTATGGCTACACCTTC. As protein: CASGGLSDYGYTF.

The V and J genes are TRBV5-5 and TRBJ2-7; 9 bases fit TRBD1. This CDR3 has 16 amino acids. V lost 1 base and J lost 2; bases outside the gene matches: 7. Germline V CDR1 and CDR2: SGHKS, YYEKEE (reference sequence). CDR3 protein: CASSLTGTGSAYEQYF. CDR3 DNA sequence: TGTGCCAGCAGCTTGACCGGGACAGGGAGTGCCTACGAGCAGTACTTC.

The chain has TRBV24-1 and TRBJ2-7, with 7 positions matching TRBD1. CDR3 length: 13 residues. Germline CDR1 and CDR2: KGHDR and SFDVKD. V dropped 6 bases and J dropped 6; count of bases not matched to a gene: 7. The CDR3 DNA is TGTGCCACCAGTTTGGGGCCAGGGGGCGAGCAGTACTTC. This encodes CATSLGPGGEQYF.

J is TRBJ1-5 and V is TRBV2, with a possible D match to TRBD1 (6 bases). V was shortened by 4 bases and J by 3 bases, with 13 bases between the two germline ends. The CDR3 length is 15 residues. Germline CDR1 SNHLY, CDR2 FYNNEI. For the CDR3, the DNA is TGTGCCAGCAGTGTTTTGGACAGCCCCAATCAGCCCCAGCATTTT. It specifies CASSVLDSPNQPQHF.

V and J are TRBV3-1 (or the pseudogene TRBV3-2) and TRBJ2-6; D call uncertain. Germline CDR1 and CDR2: LGHDT and YNNKEL (reference sequence). V dropped 4 bases and J dropped 1 base, with 5 bases sitting between them. The CDR3 runs 14 residues. The CDR3 bases are TGTGCCAGCAGCCGTCGTTCTGGGGCCAACGTCCTGACTTTC. Translating it yields CASSRRSGANVLTF.

The chain employs TRBV3-1 (or the pseudogene TRBV3-2) and TRBJ1-1, with D perhaps matching TRBD1 (5 bases). Germline V CDR1 and CDR2: LGHDT, YNNKEL (reference sequence). The CDR3 totals 14 residues. Trimming removed 8 bases at V and 4 bases at J, with 17 bases between. This CDR3 reads CASVGRQGSTEAFF. The CDR3 DNA is TGTGCCAGCGTGGGGAGGCAGGGTAGCACTGAAGCTTTCTTT.

The chain uses TRBV6-1 and TRBJ1-6; D is unresolved. The germline V gene has CDR1 MNHNS and CDR2 SASEGT. There are 16 residues in the CDR3. The germline V and J ends were trimmed by 2 bases and 4 bases, with 12 bases remaining between them. CDR3 sequence (DNA): TGTGCCAGCAGTGAATTTTCTGGGCAGTATAATTCACCCCTCCACTTT. This encodes CASSEFSGQYNSPLHF.

The chain carries TRBV2 and TRBJ2-2; 8 bases agree with TRBD1. Trimming at V came to 6 bases and at J to 0 bases, leaving 6 bases not matched to a gene. From germline, CDR1 is SNHLY and CDR2 FYNNEI. The CDR3 has 16 residues. The CDR3 DNA reads TGTGCCAGCAGCCCCCAGGGGGCACCGAACACCGGGGAGCTGTTTTTT. This codes for CASSPQGAPNTGELFF.

CDR3 sequence (DNA): TGTGCCAGCAGGGAAACAGGGGGCGAAGCTTTCTTT. This gives the protein CASRETGGEAFF. V is TRBV28 and J is TRBJ1-1; 9 positions agree with TRBD1. The CDR3 runs to 12 residues. V was pared by 6 bases and J by 8 bases, with 4 bases of the junction left unmatched. Germline V gene lookup returns CDR1 MDHEN and CDR2 SYDVKM.

As concerns this clone: The sample holds other DNA sequences that translate to the same CDR3. This chain joins TRBV5-8 and TRBJ1-4, with 7 bases that match TRBD1. The CDR3 sequence is 13 residues long. The junction had 1 base not matched to a gene; V was cut back by 1 base and J by 7 bases. From germline, CDR1 is SGHTS and CDR2 YDEGEE. CDR3 residues: CASSLNRGEKLFF. CDR3 DNA: TGTGCCAGCAGCTTGAACAGGGGTGAAAAACTGTTTTTT. The full variable domain, rest sourced from reference TRBV5-8 and TRBJ1-4, is EAGVTQSPTHLIKTRGQQATLRCSPISGHTSVYWYQQALGLGLQFLLWYDEGEERNRGNFPPRFSGRQFPNYSSELNVNALELEDSALYLCASSLNRGEKLFFGSGTQLSVL.

The V and J genes are TRBV5-6 and TRBJ1-4; D possibly corresponds to TRBD1 (6 bases). Trimming shortened V by 7 bases and J by 8 bases, and 21 bases separated the two germline ends. This CDR3 is 15 amino acids long. Germline loops: CDR1 SGHDT, CDR2 YYEEEE. The CDR3 here is CASGSRGELEEKLFF. The CDR3 DNA reads as TGTGCCAGCGGCAGCAGGGGCGAACTAGAGGAAAAACTGTTTTTT. Supplemented by reference TRBV5-6 and TRBJ1-4, the full variable domain reads DAGVTQSPTHLIKTRGQQVTLRCSPKSGHDTVSWYQQALGQGPQFIFQYYEEEERQRGNFPDRFSGHQFPNYSSELNVNALLLGDSALYLCASGSRGELEEKLFFGSGTQLSVL.

This clone was seen once. V is TRBV19 and J is TRBJ2-1, with 13 bases aligning to TRBD2. The CDR3 has 21 amino acids. Germline V CDR1 and CDR2: LNHDA, SQIVND (reference sequence). V gave up 5 bases and J gave up 0 bases; unmatched junction bases: 16. This CDR3 is CASSWGSPGLAGMSSYNEQFF. The CDR3 coding sequence is TGTGCCAGTAGTTGGGGGTCCCCGGGACTAGCGGGGATGAGCTCCTACAATGAGCAGTTCTTC.

This sequence joins TRBV5-8 and TRBJ2-5, with D possibly matching TRBD1 (5 bases). Trimming stripped 0 bases from V and 4 bases from J, with 13 bases between. The CDR3 length is 15 residues. Per the germline V gene, CDR1 is SGHTS and CDR2 is YDEGEE. For the CDR3, the DNA is TGTGCCAGCAGCTTGGAGGGGCAGTTATCAGAGACCCAGTACTTC. Translated, it gives CASSLEGQLSETQYF.

V gene TRBV2 combines with J gene TRBJ2-2; maybe TRBD1 (7 bases). The length of the CDR3 is 16 residues. Trimming left V 8 bases short and J 1 base short, with 17 bases between. Germline CDR1 reads SNHLY; CDR2 reads FYNNEI. CDR3 nucleotide sequence: TGTGCCAGCGTGGAGGGGGCGCGTGGGAACACCGGGGAGCTGTTTTTT. This encodes CASVEGARGNTGELFF.

V gene TRBV6-5 combines with J gene TRBJ1-4, with D perhaps TRBD1 (6 bases). Germline V gene data show CDR1 as MNHEY and CDR2 as SVGAGI. This CDR3 spans 14 amino acids. V was shortened by 0 bases and J by 6 bases, with 8 bases between the two germline ends. In nucleotides, the CDR3 is TGTGCCAGCAGTTACTCTGCAGGGGATGAAAAACTGTTTTTT. This translates into CASSYSAGDEKLFF.

This sequence joins TRBV19 and TRBJ2-1; tentative D call: TRBD2 (6 bases). This CDR3 has 15 amino acids. V was pared by 1 base and J by 3 bases, with 10 bases between. Germline CDR1 reads LNHDA; CDR2 reads SQIVND (reference sequence). Here the CDR3 reads CASSIGWGDYNEQFF. The CDR3 coding sequence is TGTGCCAGTAGTATAGGGTGGGGGGACTACAATGAGCAGTTCTTC.

V is TRBV5-1 and J is TRBJ2-7; 7 nucleotides match TRBD1. Germline CDR1 is SGHRS and CDR2 is YFSETQ. This CDR3 has 13 amino acids. The J segment lost 6 bases and the V segment lost 5 bases, leaving 8 bases of the junction unmatched. The DNA of the CDR3 is TGCGCCAGCAGTGATACAGGGGTCACCGAGCAGTACTTC. Protein product: CASSDTGVTEQYF.

The V gene is TRBV4-2, the J gene TRBJ1-2; D ambiguous. There are 16 residues in the CDR3. With 0 bases removed from V and 0 bases from J, the gap between germline ends came to 11 bases. Germline CDR1 reads LGHNA; CDR2 reads YNFKEQ. CDR3 sequence (DNA): TGTGCCAGCAGCCAAGATCTAGGCGGCACTAACTATGGCTACACCTTC. Residues: CASSQDLGGTNYGYTF.

The chain carries TRBV29-1 and TRBJ2-7; the D gene is possibly TRBD1 (5 bases). Looked up from germline, CDR1 is SQVTM and CDR2 is ANQGSEA. The V end was cut by 7 bases, the J end by 0 bases, with 19 bases between. The CDR3 spans 15 residues. The CDR3 here is CSAQDSQHPSYEQYF. The CDR3, as DNA: TGCAGCGCCCAAGACAGTCAACACCCCTCCTACGAGCAGTACTTC.

The genes are TRBV6-5 and TRBJ2-1, with D perhaps TRBD1 (8 bases). Trimming took off 2 bases at V and 4 bases at J, with 12 bases between the two ends. Germline assignment: CDR1 MNHEY and CDR2 SVGAGI. This CDR3 has 15 residues. The CDR3 nucleotides are TGTGCCAGCAGTTACGCGGGGGACAGGTACAATGAGCAGTTCTTC. This sequence encodes CASSYAGDRYNEQFF.

The chain links TRBV5-8 to TRBJ2-1, with TRBD1 matching over 8 bases. Germline-derived CDR1 and CDR2 are SGHTS and YDEGEE. The CDR3 spans 12 residues. V lost 5 bases and J lost 10; bases outside the gene matches: 5. The DNA for the CDR3 is TGTGCCAGCAGTTATCAGGGGGCGGAGCAGTTCTTC. Protein: CASSYQGAEQFF.

Here the CDR3 reads CASSSAGQGSTEAFF. Here the CDR3 DNA reads TGTGCCAGCAGCTCAGCGGGACAGGGATCCACTGAAGCTTTCTTT. The V and J genes are TRBV21-1 and TRBJ1-1; the listed D gene, TRBD1, was not tested against the DNA. TRBV21-1 is shown as a pseudogene. The CDR3 contains 15 residues.

This clone was found once. The chain's CDR3 is CASSYSVGQTYEQYF. The DNA for the CDR3 is TGTGCCAGCAGCTATAGTGTGGGGCAAACCTACGAGCAGTACTTC. The chain employs TRBV7-8 and TRBJ2-7, with D tentatively TRBD1 (5 bases). CDR1 and CDR2 from the germline V gene are SGHVS and FQNEAQ. This CDR3 has 15 amino acids. V was trimmed by 4 bases and J by 2 bases, leaving 15 bases between them.

The V and J genes are TRBV7-9 and TRBJ1-6, with D perhaps TRBD1 (6 bases). V dropped 0 bases and J dropped 7 bases, with 13 bases sitting between them. Per germline, CDR1 SEHNR and CDR2 FQNEAQ (reference sequence). The CDR3 totals 16 residues. The CDR3 region has the DNA TGTGCCAGCAGCTTAGCTCCCGGGACAACGAATTCACCCCTCCACTTT. Translation: CASSLAPGTTNSPLHF.

With regard to this clone: Other DNA variants within this sample encode the same CDR3. The chain links TRBV9 to TRBJ1-1; possible D gene TRBD1, 5 bases. Trimming removed 4 bases from V and 1 base from J, with 8 bases in between. Per germline, CDR1 SGDLS and CDR2 YYNGEE. The CDR3 is 13 amino acids. The CDR3 nucleotides are TGTGCCAGCAGCCTCACAGGGAACACTGAAGCTTTCTTT. It codes for CASSLTGNTEAFF.

This clone was seen just once. The J gene is TRBJ1-1, the V gene TRBV4-1; D is unclear. The germline V gene encodes CDR1 MGHRA and CDR2 YSYEKL. The length of the CDR3 is 13 residues. V was cut by 4 bases and J by 7 bases, with 13 bases left in between. The CDR3 DNA reads as TGCGCCAGCAGCCTCCGTTACTTCAATGAAGCTTTCTTT. Protein sequence: CASSLRYFNEAFF.